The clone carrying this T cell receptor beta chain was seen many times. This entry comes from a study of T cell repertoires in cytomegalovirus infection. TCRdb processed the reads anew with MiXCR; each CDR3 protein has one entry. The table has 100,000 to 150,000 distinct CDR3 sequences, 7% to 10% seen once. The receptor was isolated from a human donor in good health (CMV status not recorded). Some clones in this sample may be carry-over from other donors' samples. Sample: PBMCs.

The CDR3 DNA sequence: TGCGCCAGCAGCTTGGTTTCTAGCACCTACAATGAGCAGTTCTTC. Protein sequence: CASSLVSSTYNEQFF. This chain links TRBV5-1 with TRBJ2-1; a possible D gene is TRBD2 (5 bases). The CDR3 spans 15 residues. In germline, CDR1 is SGHRS, CDR2 YFSETQ. V dropped 0 bases and J dropped 2 bases, with 9 bases sitting between them.